This T cell receptor beta chain originates from a study of cytomegalovirus exposure and HLA in healthy donors. To note about this clone: Its target is not known.

The PCR ran on 60 Vbeta and 13 Jbeta primers. Produced via immunoSEQ multiplex PCR; TCRdb's table is partial and in-frame only. Here the sample spans 150,000 to 200,000 clones, over 60% being singletons. Notes on the study in general: Sequencing likely produced, as an artifact, a cluster of highly shared sequence variants.

Sequencing input: PBMCs. The receptor was derived from a male donor in good health and CMV-seronegative.

Written as DNA, the CDR3 is TGCAGCGTTGACAGCGGGACAGGGCTCGGCTACACCTTC. This sequence encodes CSVDSGTGLGYTF. V is TRBV29-1 and J is TRBJ1-2, with 9 bases that match TRBD1. From germline, CDR1 is SQVTM and CDR2 ANQGSEA. Germline trimming cut 3 bases from V and 8 bases from J; bases unmatched to any gene: 7. The length of the CDR3 is 13 residues.